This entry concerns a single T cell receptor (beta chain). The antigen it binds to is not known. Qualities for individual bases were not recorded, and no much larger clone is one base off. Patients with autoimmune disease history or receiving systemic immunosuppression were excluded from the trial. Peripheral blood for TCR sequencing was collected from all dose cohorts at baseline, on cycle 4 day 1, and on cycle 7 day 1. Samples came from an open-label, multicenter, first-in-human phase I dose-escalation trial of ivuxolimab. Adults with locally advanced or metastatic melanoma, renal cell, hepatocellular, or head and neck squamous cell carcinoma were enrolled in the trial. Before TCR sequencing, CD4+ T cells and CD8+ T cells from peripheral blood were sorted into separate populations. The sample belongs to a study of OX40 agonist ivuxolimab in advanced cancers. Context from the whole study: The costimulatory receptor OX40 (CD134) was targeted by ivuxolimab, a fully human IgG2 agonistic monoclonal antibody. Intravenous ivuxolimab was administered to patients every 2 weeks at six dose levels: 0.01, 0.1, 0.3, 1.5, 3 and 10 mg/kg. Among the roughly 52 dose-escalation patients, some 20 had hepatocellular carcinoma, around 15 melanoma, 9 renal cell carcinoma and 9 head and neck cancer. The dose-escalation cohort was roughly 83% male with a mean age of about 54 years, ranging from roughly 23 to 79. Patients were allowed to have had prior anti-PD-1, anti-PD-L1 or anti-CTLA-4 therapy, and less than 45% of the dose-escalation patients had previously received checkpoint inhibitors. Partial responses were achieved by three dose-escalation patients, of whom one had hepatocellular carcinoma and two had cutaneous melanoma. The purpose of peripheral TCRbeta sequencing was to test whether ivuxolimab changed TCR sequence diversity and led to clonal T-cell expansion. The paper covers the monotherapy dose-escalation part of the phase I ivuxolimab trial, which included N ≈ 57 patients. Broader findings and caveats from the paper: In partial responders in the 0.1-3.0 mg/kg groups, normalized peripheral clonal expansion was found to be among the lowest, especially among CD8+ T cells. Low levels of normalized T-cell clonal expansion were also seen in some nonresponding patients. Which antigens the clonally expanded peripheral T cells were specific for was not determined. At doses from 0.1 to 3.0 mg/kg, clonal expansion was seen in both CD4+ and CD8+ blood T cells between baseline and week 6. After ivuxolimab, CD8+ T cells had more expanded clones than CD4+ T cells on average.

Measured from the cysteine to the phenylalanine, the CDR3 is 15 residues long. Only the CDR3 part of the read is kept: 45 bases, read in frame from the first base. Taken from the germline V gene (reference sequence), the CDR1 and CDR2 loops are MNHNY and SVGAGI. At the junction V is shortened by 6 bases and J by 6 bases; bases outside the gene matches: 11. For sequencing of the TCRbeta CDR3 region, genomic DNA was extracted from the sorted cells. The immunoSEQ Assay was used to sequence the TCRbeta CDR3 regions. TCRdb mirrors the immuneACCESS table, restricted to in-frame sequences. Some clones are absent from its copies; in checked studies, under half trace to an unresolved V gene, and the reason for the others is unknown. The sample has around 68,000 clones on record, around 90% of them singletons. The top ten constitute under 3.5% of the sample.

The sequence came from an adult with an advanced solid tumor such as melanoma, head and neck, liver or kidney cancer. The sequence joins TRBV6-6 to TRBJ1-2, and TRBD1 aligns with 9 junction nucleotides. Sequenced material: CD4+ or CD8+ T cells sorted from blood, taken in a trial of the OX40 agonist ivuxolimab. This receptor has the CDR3 CASSDTPGTGNGYTF. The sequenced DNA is TGTGCCAGCAGCGATACCCCCGGGACAGGGAATGGCTACACCTTC.